This entry features one T cell receptor beta chain sequence. This clonotype was seen only a few times. Its target antigen remains unknown. At one boundary the junction diverges from the germline segment, which might be a read error. Libraries were built with PCR. The sequencing machine was an Illumina HiSeq 2500. TCR libraries were prepared with molecular barcoding, using unique molecular identifiers to normalize TCRbeta repertoire quantification. In-frame beta chains were kept once TCRdb had trimmed the public reads at Q25 with fastp and called clones with MiXCR. Under each unique CDR3 protein, matching rows form one entry showing the most common genes and DNA. The table for this sample lists some 600,000 distinct CDR3 sequences; over 10% of them were counted only once. The ten largest clonotypes hold 2% to 2.5% of the sample. The source of the sample is a study of T-cell reconstitution after alpha-beta-depleted transplantation in children (dated by TCRdb to 2016 to 2017). Notes on the research overall: The study quantitatively tracked T-cell immune reconstitution after TCRalphabeta/CD19-depleted allogeneic hematopoietic cell transplantation in children using TCR repertoire profiling. Overall results and qualifications from the work: Over the following months the frequencies of hyperexpanded clones went down, and after one year T-cell counts and TCRbeta diversity were mostly credited to newly produced T cells. Apparently early alphabetaT-cell count recovery about two months after transplant reportedly relied on only several hundred rapidly expanded clones derived from non-depleted graft cells. In some patients, high TCRbeta diversity at day 60 was attributed to recipient T cells and intrathymic progenitors that had survived conditioning.

Read against the paper, the sample's treatment or condition label means: allogeneic hematopoietic cell transplantation with graft depleted of TCRalphabeta T cells and CD19 B cells. The transplant recipients were children given TCRalphabeta/CD19-depleted allogeneic hematopoietic cell grafts. The germline V gene specifies SGHDN as CDR1 and FVKESK as CDR2. Counted from cysteine to phenylalanine, this CDR3 has 16 amino acids. The read is trimmed to its CDR3 DNA, 48 bases read in frame from base 1. The source was PBMCs, mostly from graft donor cells, collected 360 days after TCRalphabeta/CD19-depleted stem cell transplant. Recombination linked TRBV14 to TRBJ2-1; TRBD2 agrees with 7 junctional bases. This clonotype was sampled from a male patient between 5 and 17 years old who had a stem cell transplant for acute myeloid leukemia, so the T cells may come from the graft donor. The base sequence is TGTGCCAGCAGTCAAGATCTTCTAGCGGCTAACAATGAGCAGTTCTTC. It is translated as CASSQDLLAANNEQFF.